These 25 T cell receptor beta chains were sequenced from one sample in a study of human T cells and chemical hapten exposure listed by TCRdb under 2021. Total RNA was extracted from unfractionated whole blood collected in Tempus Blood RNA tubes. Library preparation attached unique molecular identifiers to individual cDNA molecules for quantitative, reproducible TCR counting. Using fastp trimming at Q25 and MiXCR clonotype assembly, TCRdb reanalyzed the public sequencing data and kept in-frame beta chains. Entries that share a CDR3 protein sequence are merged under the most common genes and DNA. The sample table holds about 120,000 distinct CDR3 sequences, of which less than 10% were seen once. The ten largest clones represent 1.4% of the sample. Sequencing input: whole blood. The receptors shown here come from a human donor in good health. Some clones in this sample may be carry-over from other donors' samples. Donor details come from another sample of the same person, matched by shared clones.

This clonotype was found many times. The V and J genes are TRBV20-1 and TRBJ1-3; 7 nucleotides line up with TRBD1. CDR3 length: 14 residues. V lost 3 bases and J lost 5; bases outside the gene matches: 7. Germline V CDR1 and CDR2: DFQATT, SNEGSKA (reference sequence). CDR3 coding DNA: TGCAGTGCTAGTTGGGACAGCGAACGAAACACCATATATTTT. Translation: CSASWDSERNTIYF.

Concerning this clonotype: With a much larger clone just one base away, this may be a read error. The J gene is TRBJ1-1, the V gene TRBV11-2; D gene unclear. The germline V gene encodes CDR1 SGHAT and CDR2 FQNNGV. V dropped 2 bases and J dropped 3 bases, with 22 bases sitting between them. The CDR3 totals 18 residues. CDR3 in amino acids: CASSLREARAPGDTEAFF. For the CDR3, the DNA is TGTGCCAGCAGCTTAAGAGAAGCCCGGGCACCTGGCGACACTGAAGCTTTCTTT. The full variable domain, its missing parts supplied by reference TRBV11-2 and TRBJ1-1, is EAGVAQSPRYKIIEKRQSVAFWCNPISGHATLYWYQQILGQGPKLLIQFQNNGVVDDSQLPKDRFSAERLKGVDSTLKIQPAKLEDSAVYLCASSLREARAPGDTEAFFGQGTRLTVV.

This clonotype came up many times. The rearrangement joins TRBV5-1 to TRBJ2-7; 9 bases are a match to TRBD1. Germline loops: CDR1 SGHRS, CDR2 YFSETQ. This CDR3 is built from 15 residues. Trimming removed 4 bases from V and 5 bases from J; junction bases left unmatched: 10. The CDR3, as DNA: TGCGCCAGCAGCCCGGAAGGACAGGGGTACAACGAGCAGTACTTC. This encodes CASSPEGQGYNEQYF.

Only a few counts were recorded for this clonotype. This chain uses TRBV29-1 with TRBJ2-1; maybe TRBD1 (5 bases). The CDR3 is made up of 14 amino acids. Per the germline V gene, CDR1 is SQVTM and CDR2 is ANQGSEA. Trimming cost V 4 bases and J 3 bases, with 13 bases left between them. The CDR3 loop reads CSVVSRALYNEQFF. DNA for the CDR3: TGCAGCGTTGTCAGCAGGGCGCTCTACAATGAGCAGTTCTTC.

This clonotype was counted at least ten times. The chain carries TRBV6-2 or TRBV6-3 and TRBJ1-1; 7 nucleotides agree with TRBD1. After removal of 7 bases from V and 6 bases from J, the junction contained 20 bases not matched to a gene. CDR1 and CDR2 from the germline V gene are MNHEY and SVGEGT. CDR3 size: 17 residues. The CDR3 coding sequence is TGTGCCAGCACCAACCGACAGGGTCCTATGAGAGAGGCTGAAGCTTTCTTT. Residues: CASTNRQGPMREAEAFF.

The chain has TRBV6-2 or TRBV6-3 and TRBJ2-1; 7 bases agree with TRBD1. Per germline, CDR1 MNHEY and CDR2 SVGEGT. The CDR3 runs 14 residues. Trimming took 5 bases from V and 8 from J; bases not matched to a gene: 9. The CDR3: CASSQGTAPDEQFF. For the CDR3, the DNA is TGTGCCAGCAGTCAGGGGACAGCTCCGGATGAGCAGTTCTTC.

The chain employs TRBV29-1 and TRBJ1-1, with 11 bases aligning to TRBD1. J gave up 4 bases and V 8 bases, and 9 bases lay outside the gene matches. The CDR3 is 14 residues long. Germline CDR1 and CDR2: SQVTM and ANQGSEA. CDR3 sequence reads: CSSSGTGGGTEAFF. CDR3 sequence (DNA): TGCAGCTCTTCCGGGACAGGGGGGGGCACTGAAGCTTTCTTT.

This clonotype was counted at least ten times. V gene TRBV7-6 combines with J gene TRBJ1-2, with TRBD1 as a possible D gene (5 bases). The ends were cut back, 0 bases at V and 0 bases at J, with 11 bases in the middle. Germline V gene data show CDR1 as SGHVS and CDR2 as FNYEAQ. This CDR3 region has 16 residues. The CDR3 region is CASSLASGGANYGYTF. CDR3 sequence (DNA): TGTGCCAGCAGCTTAGCGTCCGGGGGAGCTAACTATGGCTACACCTTC.

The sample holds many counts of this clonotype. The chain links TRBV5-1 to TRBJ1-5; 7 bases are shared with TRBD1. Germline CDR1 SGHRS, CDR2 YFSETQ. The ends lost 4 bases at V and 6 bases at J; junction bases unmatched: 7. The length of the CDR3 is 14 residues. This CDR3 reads CASSETGFGQPQHF. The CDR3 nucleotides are TGCGCCAGCAGCGAGACAGGGTTTGGTCAGCCCCAGCATTTT.

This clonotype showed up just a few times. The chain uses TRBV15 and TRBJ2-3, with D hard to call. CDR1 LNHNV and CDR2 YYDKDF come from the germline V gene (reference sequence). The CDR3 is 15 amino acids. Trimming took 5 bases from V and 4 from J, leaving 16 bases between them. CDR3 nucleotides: TGTGCCACCAGCTCAGCCCGGGTTTTTTCAGATACGCAGTATTTT. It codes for CATSSARVFSDTQYF.

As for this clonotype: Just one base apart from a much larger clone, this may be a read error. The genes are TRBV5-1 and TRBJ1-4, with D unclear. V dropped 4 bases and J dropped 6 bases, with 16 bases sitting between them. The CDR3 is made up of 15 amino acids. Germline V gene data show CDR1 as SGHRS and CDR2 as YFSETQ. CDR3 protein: CASSLVDRDDEKLFF. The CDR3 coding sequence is TGCGCCAGCAGCCTGGTGGATAGGGATGATGAAAAACTGTTTTTT.

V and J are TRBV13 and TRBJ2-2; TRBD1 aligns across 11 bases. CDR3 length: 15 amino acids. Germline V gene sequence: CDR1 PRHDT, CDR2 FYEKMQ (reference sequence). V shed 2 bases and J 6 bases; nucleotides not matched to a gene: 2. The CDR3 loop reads CASSLRDRGAGELFF. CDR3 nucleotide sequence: TGTGCCAGCAGCTTACGGGACAGGGGGGCCGGGGAGCTGTTTTTT.

This CDR3 is CASSPVAGRSSYEQYF. The CDR3, as DNA: TGTGCCAGCAGCCCCGTTGCGGGCCGAAGCTCCTACGAGCAGTACTTC. This chain links TRBV7-2 with TRBJ2-7, with D perhaps matching TRBD2 (5 bases). CDR3 length equals 16 residues. Between the trimmed V and J ends, which lost 5 bases and 0 bases, there was a span of 17 bases. Germline CDR1 SGHTA, CDR2 FQGNSA.

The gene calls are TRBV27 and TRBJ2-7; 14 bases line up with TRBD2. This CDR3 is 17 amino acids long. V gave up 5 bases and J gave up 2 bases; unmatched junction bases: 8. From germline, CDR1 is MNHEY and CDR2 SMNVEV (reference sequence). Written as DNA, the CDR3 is TGTGCCAGCAGTCTGACTAGCGGGAGGGACGGGGCCTACGAGCAGTACTTC. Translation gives CASSLTSGRDGAYEQYF.

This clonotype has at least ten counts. CDR3 DNA: TGTGCCAGCAGCTTAGATGGAGAGAAGCCCCAGCATTTT. This translates into CASSLDGEKPQHF. The chain joins TRBV7-9 to TRBJ1-5; D is unclear. The CDR3 is 13 amino acids. V gave up 1 base and J gave up 8 bases, with 9 bases separating them. CDR1 is SEHNR, CDR2 FQNEAQ, per germline (reference sequence).

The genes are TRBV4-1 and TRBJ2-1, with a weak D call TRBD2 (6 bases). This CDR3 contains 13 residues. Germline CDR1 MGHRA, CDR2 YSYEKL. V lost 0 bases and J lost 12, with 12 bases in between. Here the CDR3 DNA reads TGCGCCAGCAGCCAAGAGTTCGCGGGACCGCAGTTCTTC. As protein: CASSQEFAGPQFF.

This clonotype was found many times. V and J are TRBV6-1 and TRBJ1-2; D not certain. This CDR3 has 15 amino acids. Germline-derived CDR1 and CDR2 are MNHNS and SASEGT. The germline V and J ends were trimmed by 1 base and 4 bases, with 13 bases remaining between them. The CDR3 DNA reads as TGTGCCAGCAGTGAAGGAGACGTAGTTGTCTATGGCTACACCTTC. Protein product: CASSEGDVVVYGYTF.

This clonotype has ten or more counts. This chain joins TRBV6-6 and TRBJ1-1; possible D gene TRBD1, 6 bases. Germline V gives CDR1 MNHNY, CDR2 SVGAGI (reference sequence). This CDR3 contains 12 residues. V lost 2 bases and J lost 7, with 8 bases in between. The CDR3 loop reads CASSYPGVEAFF. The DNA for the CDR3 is TGTGCCAGCAGTTACCCAGGGGTTGAAGCTTTCTTT.

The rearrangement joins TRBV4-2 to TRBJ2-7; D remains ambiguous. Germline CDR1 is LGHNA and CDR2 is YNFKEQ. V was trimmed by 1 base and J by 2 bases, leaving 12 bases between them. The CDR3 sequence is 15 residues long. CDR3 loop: CASSQGKGSPYEQYF. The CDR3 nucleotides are TGTGCCAGCAGCCAAGGAAAGGGTAGCCCCTACGAGCAGTACTTC.

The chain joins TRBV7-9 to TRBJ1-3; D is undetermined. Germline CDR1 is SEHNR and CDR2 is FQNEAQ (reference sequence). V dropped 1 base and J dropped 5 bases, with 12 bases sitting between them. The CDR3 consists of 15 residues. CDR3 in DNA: TGTGCCAGCAGCTTAGTCCCCTCACAGAGAAACACCATATATTTT. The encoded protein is CASSLVPSQRNTIYF.

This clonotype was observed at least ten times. The CDR3 DNA follows: TGCAGCGTTGAAGACCGGGACAGGGGCTACGAGCAGTACTTC. Protein: CSVEDRDRGYEQYF. The chain has TRBV29-1 and TRBJ2-7; 10 bases map to TRBD1. With V trimmed by 0 bases and J by 3 bases, 2 bases remained unmatched. CDR1 and CDR2 from the germline V gene are SQVTM and ANQGSEA. The CDR3 totals 14 residues.

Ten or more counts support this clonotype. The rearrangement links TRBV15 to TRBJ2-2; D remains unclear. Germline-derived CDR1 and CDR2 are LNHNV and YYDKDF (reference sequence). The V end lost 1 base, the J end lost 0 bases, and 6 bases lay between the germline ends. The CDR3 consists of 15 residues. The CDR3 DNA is TGTGCCACCAGCAGAGTTCCCGCGAACACCGGGGAGCTGTTTTTT. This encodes CATSRVPANTGELFF.

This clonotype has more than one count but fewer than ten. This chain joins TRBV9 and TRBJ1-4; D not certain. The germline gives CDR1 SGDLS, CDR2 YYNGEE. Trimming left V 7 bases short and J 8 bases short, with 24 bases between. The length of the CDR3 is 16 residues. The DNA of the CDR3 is TGTGCCAGCGGAATATCTAGGGAGGAGGTTGGAGAAAAACTGTTTTTT. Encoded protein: CASGISREEVGEKLFF.

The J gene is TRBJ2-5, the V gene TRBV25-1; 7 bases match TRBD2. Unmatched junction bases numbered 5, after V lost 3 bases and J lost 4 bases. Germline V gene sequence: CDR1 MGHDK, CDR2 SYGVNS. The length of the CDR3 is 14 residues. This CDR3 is CASSEGGAGETQYF. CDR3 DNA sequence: TGTGCCAGCAGTGAGGGAGGGGCTGGAGAGACCCAGTACTTC.

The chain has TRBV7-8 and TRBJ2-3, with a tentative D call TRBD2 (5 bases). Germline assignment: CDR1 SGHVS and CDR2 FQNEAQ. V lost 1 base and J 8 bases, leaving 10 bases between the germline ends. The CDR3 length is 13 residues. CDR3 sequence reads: CASSLERGGTQYF. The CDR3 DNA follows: TGTGCCAGCAGCTTAGAGAGAGGAGGTACGCAGTATTTT. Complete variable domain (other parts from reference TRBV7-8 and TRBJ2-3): GAGVSQSPRYKVAKRGQDVALRCDPISGHVSLFWYQQALGQGPEFLTYFQNEAQLDKSGLPSDRFFAERPEGSVSTLKIQRTQQEDSAVYLCASSLERGGTQYFGPGTRLTVL.